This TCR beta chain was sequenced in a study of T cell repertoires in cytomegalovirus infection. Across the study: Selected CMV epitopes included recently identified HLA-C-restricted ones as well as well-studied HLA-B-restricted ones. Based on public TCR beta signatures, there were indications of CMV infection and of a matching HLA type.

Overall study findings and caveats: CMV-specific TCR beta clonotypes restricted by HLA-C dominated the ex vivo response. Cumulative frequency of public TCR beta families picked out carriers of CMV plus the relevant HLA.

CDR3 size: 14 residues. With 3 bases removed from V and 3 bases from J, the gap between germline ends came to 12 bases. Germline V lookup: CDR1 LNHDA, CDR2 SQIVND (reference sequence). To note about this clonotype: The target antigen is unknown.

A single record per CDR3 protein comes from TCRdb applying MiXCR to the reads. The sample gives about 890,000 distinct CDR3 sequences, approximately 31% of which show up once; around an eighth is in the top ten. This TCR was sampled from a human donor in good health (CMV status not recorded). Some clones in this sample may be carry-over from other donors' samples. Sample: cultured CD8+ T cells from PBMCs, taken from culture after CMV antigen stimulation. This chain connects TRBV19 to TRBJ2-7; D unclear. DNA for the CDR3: TGTGCCAGTAGTATGGGCAGTTCCCGCTACGAGCAGTACTTC. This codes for CASSMGSSRYEQYF.